The sample holds a few counts of the clone carrying this T cell receptor beta chain. What it recognizes is unknown. The length of the CDR3 is 15 residues. V lost 4 bases, J lost 0 bases, and 15 bases lay in between. The germline V gene encodes CDR1 SQVTM and CDR2 ANQGSEA. This sample is part of a study of T cells in Graves' hyperthyroidism and ophthalmopathy. TCR beta CDR3 sequences were amplified from RNA transcripts. The HTBI primer set drove a first-round RT-PCR of the TCR CDR3. TCRdb re-called the multiplex PCR reads through MiXCR, storing one row per CDR3 protein. The table has some 420,000 distinct CDR3 sequences, approximately 15% seen once. The study, taken as a whole, reports: Before onset, ophthalmopathy was predicted by the model a median around 6.2 months earlier.

The sample comprised blood. The clonotype comes from a woman between 18 and 29 years old with Graves' hyperthyroidism. The V and J genes are TRBV29-1 and TRBJ1-1; TRBD1 is a possible D gene (6 bases). The CDR3 DNA sequence: TGCAGCGTTGTAGTTAGCCAGGGGATGAACACTGAAGCTTTCTTT. Its protein product is CSVVVSQGMNTEAFF.